This note documents a single TCR beta chain sequence. No antigen is known for it. Assay used: immunoSEQ multiplex PCR; TCRdb lists only in-frame clones, some missing. The sample contains 1.5 million to 2.5 million clones, just under 95% of which appear only once. This specimen comes from a study of shared clonotypes between healthy human individuals. Study results and limitations: Only a few donors were included, so the genetic and exposure-history diversity represented was limited.

Germline values: CDR1 SQVTM, CDR2 ANQGSEA. The CDR3 runs 17 residues. V lost 0 bases, J lost 3 bases, and 18 bases lay in between. Positively selected for CCR7, the CD45RO-negative cells used as naive CD8 cells excluded terminally differentiated effector memory CD45RA+ cells. This clonotype was obtained from a man in his late teens or twenties in good health. Sequencing input: naive CD8+ T cells sorted from blood. The V gene is TRBV29-1, the J gene TRBJ2-1, with D uncertain. The CDR3 nucleotides are TGCAGCGTTGAAGATAGGACCCCATCCCGTGTCTACAATGAGCAGTTCTTC. It specifies CSVEDRTPSRVYNEQFF.